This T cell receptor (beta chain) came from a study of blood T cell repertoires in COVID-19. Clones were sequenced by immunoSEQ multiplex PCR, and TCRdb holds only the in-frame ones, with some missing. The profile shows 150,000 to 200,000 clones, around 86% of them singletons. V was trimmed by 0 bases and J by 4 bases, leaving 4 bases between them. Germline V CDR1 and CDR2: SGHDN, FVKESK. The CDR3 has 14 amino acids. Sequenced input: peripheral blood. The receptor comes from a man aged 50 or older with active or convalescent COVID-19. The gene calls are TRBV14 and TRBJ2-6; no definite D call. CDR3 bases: TGTGCCAGCAGCCAAGACCGGGGGGCCAACGTCCTGACTTTC. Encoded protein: CASSQDRGANVLTF.